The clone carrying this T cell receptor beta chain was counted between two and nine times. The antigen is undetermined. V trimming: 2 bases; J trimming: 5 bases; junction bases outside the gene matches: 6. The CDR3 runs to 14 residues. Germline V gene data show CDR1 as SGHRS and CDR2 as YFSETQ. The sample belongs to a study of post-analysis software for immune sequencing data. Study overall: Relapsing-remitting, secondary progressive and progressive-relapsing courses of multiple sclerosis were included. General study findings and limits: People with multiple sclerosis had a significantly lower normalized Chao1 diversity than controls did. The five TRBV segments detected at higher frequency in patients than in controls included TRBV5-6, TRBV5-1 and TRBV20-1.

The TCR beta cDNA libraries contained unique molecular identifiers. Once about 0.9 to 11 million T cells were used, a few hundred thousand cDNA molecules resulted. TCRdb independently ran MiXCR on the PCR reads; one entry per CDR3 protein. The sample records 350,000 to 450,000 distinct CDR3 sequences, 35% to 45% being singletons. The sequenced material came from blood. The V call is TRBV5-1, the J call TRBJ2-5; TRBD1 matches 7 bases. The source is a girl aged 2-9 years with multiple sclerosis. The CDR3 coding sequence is TGCGCCAGCAGCTTACAGGGGTCCCTGGAGACCCAGTACTTC. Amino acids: CASSLQGSLETQYF.